Each of the 19 T cell receptor beta chains below was sequenced from the same sample in a study of human CD8 memory T cell subsets. TCR beta libraries were made by UMI-labeled 5' RACE. After re-calling the 5' RACE reads, TCRdb lists one entry per CDR3 protein, DNA absent. This table lists 4,200 or so distinct CDR3 sequences. Sequenced: CD8+ effector memory T cells (TEM) sorted from PBMCs. Subset in this sample: effector memory CD8 T cells, CCR7- CD45RO+ CD95+. All receptors derive from a human donor in good health.

V and J are TRBV25-1 and TRBJ2-5; the TCRdb call, TRBD1, lacks DNA for checking. From germline, CDR1 is MGHDK and CDR2 SYGVNS. CDR3 length equals 15 residues. CDR3 protein: CASSGLGRPQETQYF. Together with reference TRBV25-1 and TRBJ2-5, the CDR3 gives the full variable domain: EADIYQTPRYLVIGTGKKITLECSQTMGHDKMYWYQQDPGMELHLIHYSYGVNSTEKGDLSSESTVSRIRTEHFPLTLESARPSHTSQYLCASSGLGRPQETQYFGPGTRLLVL.

The chain combines TRBV12-3 or TRBV12-4 with TRBJ2-7; there is no DNA to check the TCRdb D call of TRBD2. This CDR3 is 13 amino acids long. CDR3 amino acids: CASRWGPGYEQYF.

In terms of frequency, this clonotype is medium-sized (0.01 to 0.1%). V usage is TRBV7-9 and J usage is TRBJ1-1. The germline CDR1 and CDR2 sequences are SEHNR and FQNEAQ (reference sequence). The CDR3 has 12 residues. The CDR3 sequence: CASARANTEAFF.

The CDR3 sequence is CASRNLGGLNTGELFF. The V call is TRBV7-8, the J call TRBJ2-2; TCRdb picks TRBD1, but there is no DNA to check that call. The length of the CDR3 is 16 residues. The germline CDR1 and CDR2 sequences are SGHVS and FQNEAQ.

This clonotype ranks as medium-sized in terms of frequency. The chain combines TRBV20-1 with TRBJ1-1; as DNA is missing, the TRBD1 call by TCRdb cannot be tested. The V gene's germline CDR1 is DFQATT and CDR2 SNEGSKA (reference sequence). CDR3 size: 14 residues. This CDR3 is CSAIGAPQGTEAFF.

The chain couples TRBV5-1 to TRBJ2-2. The CDR3 is made up of 14 amino acids. Germline assignment: CDR1 SGHRS and CDR2 YFSETQ. The CDR3 sequence is CASRGNINTGELFF.

This clonotype is medium-sized by frequency. The chain carries TRBV20-1 and TRBJ1-1; without DNA, the TCRdb call of TRBD1 cannot be checked. The CDR3 extends over 15 amino acids. The germline V gene has CDR1 DFQATT and CDR2 SNEGSKA (reference sequence). The CDR3 here is CSARDPGEDHTEAFF.

According to its frequency, this clonotype is medium-sized. J is TRBJ2-5 and V is TRBV28; TCRdb designates TRBD2, a call that cannot be tested without DNA. CDR1 and CDR2 (germline): MDHEN, SYDVKM. This CDR3 has 16 amino acids. The CDR3: CASSPSGLAGKETQYF.

The V gene is TRBV6-4, the J gene TRBJ2-1; with no DNA, the TCRdb D assignment of TRBD2 cannot be verified. The CDR3 covers 14 residues. Germline CDR1 reads MRHNA; CDR2 reads SNTAGT. The CDR3: CASSDLAGHNEQFF.

In terms of frequency, this clonotype is hyperexpanded. The chain employs TRBV20-1 and TRBJ2-1; TCRdb reports TRBD2, a call that lacks DNA to check it against. Germline V gene lookup returns CDR1 DFQATT and CDR2 SNEGSKA (reference sequence). The length of the CDR3 is 16 residues. CDR3 sequence reads: CSASPLQQSSYNEQFF.

The CDR3 sequence is CASSQDGSDYGYTF. The V and J genes are TRBV3-1 and TRBJ1-2. The CDR3 spans 14 residues. CDR1 is LGHDT, CDR2 YNNKEL, per germline (reference sequence).

The chain combines TRBV4-1 with TRBJ2-3. The germline V gene has CDR1 MGHRA and CDR2 YSYEKL. The CDR3 length is 15 residues. CDR3 sequence reads: CASSQISSGTDTQYF.

The rearrangement uses TRBV5-4 and TRBJ1-1; TCRdb outputs TRBD1, but without DNA this stays unchecked. The V gene's germline CDR1 is SGHNT and CDR2 YYREEE (reference sequence). The CDR3 spans 14 residues. The CDR3 loop reads CASSLSGAGTEAFF.

The rearrangement uses TRBV3-1 and TRBJ2-7. The length of the CDR3 is 16 residues. From germline, CDR1 is LGHDT and CDR2 YNNKEL (reference sequence). The CDR3 is CASSQDLDRTVDEQYF.

This chain connects TRBV27 to TRBJ1-1; no DNA is available, so the TRBD1 call from TCRdb remains unchecked. The CDR3 is 16 residues long. The germline gives CDR1 MNHEY, CDR2 SMNVEV (reference sequence). The CDR3 here is CASSSEDRGPGTEAFF.

This chain joins TRBV7-2 and TRBJ2-3; the D call from TCRdb, TRBD2, cannot be confirmed without DNA. Germline CDR1 and CDR2: SGHTA and FQGNSA. The CDR3 extends over 17 amino acids. The CDR3 region is CASSSTGGGGSTDTQYF.

This clonotype ranks as medium-sized in terms of frequency. V is TRBV29-1 and J is TRBJ2-3; the D call from TCRdb, TRBD1, cannot be confirmed without DNA. Germline V gene lookup returns CDR1 SQVTM and CDR2 ANQGSEA. This CDR3 is 13 amino acids long. The chain's CDR3 is CSVVRGFTDTQYF.

The gene calls are TRBV4-1 and TRBJ1-5; TCRdb lists TRBD1, though no DNA is available to test this call. The CDR3 contains 17 residues. Per germline, CDR1 MGHRA and CDR2 YSYEKL. The CDR3 here is CASSQVTGGTGNQPQHF.

CDR3 in amino acids: CAARSGGSSEAFF. The chain has TRBV10-3 and TRBJ1-1. The CDR3 has 13 residues. CDR1 is ENHRY and CDR2 is SYGVKD in the germline V gene.